A selection of T cell receptor beta chains follows, all from one sample in a study of T cell repertoires in cytomegalovirus infection. One entry per CDR3 protein, called by TCRdb with MiXCR from the reads. The data contain hundreds of thousands of distinct CDR3 sequences, approximately 24% of them singletons. Source material: CD8+ T cells from PBMCs. The receptors shown here come from a human donor in good health (CMV status not recorded). Some clones in this sample may be carry-over from other donors' samples. Both conserved end residues are part of each CDR3. A D gene is named only where the DNA matches it firmly. Only some rows state a clone size, as once, few, many or a class for expanded clones.

V: TRBV29-1
D: TRBD1
J: TRBJ1-1
size: few
length: 17
CDR3: CSVEVRSNRGRYTEAFF
DNA: TGCAGCGTTGAAGTCCGGAGCAACAGGGGGCGGTACACTGAAGCTTTCTTT

V: TRBV7-6
D: NA
J: TRBJ2-3
size: many
length: 11
CDR3: CASSFKDTQYF
DNA: TGTGCCAGCAGCTTTAAGGATACGCAGTATTTT

V: TRBV2
D: NA
J: TRBJ2-7
size: NA
length: 12
CDR3: CASPRGVYEQYF
DNA: TGTGCCAGCCCTCGAGGCGTCTACGAGCAGTACTTC

V: TRBV7-2
D: TRBD1
J: TRBJ1-2
size: many
length: 15
CDR3: CAITDPGQGNYGYTF
DNA: TGTGCCATCACCGACCCGGGACAGGGGAACTATGGCTACACCTTC

V: TRBV12-3/TRBV12-4
D: NA
J: TRBJ2-1
size: many
length: 15
CDR3: CASSLLALSYNEQFF
DNA: TGTGCCAGCAGTTTACTAGCGTTGTCCTACAATGAGCAGTTCTTC

V: TRBV29-1
D: NA
J: TRBJ1-1
size: NA
length: 13
CDR3: CSVEWGGDTEAFF
DNA: TGCAGCGTTGAATGGGGGGGTGACACTGAAGCTTTCTTT

V: TRBV7-9
D: TRBD2
J: TRBJ2-3
size: NA
length: 16
CDR3: CASSLVSWEGSDTQYF
DNA: TGTGCCAGCAGCTTAGTCTCGTGGGAGGGATCAGATACGCAGTATTTT

V: TRBV9
D: NA
J: TRBJ2-1
size: NA
length: 13
CDR3: CASSEGTAGEQFF
DNA: TGTGCCAGCAGCGAAGGGACAGCGGGTGAGCAGTTCTTC

V: TRBV7-6
D: NA
J: TRBJ1-1
size: few
length: 14
CDR3: CASSLELSATEAFF
DNA: TGTGCCAGCAGCTTAGAACTATCGGCCACTGAAGCTTTCTTT

V: TRBV15
D: TRBD1
J: TRBJ1-5
size: few
length: 15
CDR3: CATSNDRDRVWPQHF
DNA: TGTGCCACCAGCAATGACCGGGACAGGGTATGGCCCCAGCATTTT

V: TRBV7-2
D: NA
J: TRBJ2-1
size: few
length: 16
CDR3: CASSRRDMYREDEQFF
DNA: TGTGCCAGCAGCCGGAGAGATATGTACAGGGAAGATGAGCAGTTCTTC

V: TRBV7-8
D: TRBD1
J: TRBJ2-3
size: many
length: 18
CDR3: CASSLGYQGADGTDTQYF
DNA: TGTGCCAGCAGCTTAGGGTATCAGGGGGCGGATGGCACAGATACGCAGTATTTT

V: TRBV6-5
D: TRBD2
J: TRBJ2-5
size: NA
length: 16
CDR3: CASSYLLAGEGETQYF
DNA: TGTGCCAGCAGTTACCTCCTAGCGGGGGAAGGGGAGACCCAGTACTTC

V: TRBV29-1
D: NA
J: TRBJ2-2
size: few
length: 15
CDR3: CSVARADANTGELFF
DNA: TGCAGCGTTGCTAGGGCCGACGCGAACACCGGGGAGCTGTTTTTT

V: TRBV7-6
D: NA
J: TRBJ2-2
size: NA
length: 15
CDR3: CASSSDPGTTGELFF
DNA: TGTGCCAGCAGCTCAGACCCCGGGACTACCGGGGAGCTGTTTTTT

V: TRBV6-1
D: TRBD1
J: TRBJ1-2
size: many
length: 15
CDR3: CASRDRGDSNYGYTF
DNA: TGTGCCAGCAGGGACAGGGGGGATTCCAACTATGGCTACACCTTC

V: TRBV27
D: NA
J: TRBJ1-1
size: few
length: 13
CDR3: CASSLSGTRGAFF
DNA: TGTGCCAGCAGTTTGTCAGGGACCCGAGGGGCTTTCTTT

V: TRBV27
D: TRBD1
J: TRBJ2-7
size: NA
length: 15
CDR3: CASSLDRGSNYEQYF
DNA: TGTGCCAGCAGTCTTGACAGGGGCTCCAACTACGAGCAGTACTTC

V: TRBV12-3/TRBV12-4
D: NA
J: TRBJ2-1
size: NA
length: 14
CDR3: CASREGSLYNEQFF
DNA: TGTGCCAGCAGGGAAGGTTCTTTGTACAATGAGCAGTTCTTC

V: TRBV5-6
D: TRBD1
J: TRBJ2-2
size: few
length: 15
CDR3: CASSLETGPPGELFF
DNA: TGTGCCAGCAGCTTGGAGACAGGGCCCCCCGGGGAGCTGTTTTTT

V: TRBV6-5
D: NA
J: TRBJ1-1
size: many
length: 14
CDR3: CASSYSTANTEAFF
DNA: TGTGCCAGCAGTTACTCGACAGCGAACACTGAAGCTTTCTTT

V: TRBV28
D: NA
J: TRBJ2-5
size: NA
length: 15
CDR3: CASSLISTAQETQYF
DNA: TGTGCCAGCAGTTTAATATCGACAGCACAAGAGACCCAGTACTTC

V: TRBV14
D: NA
J: TRBJ2-1
size: few
length: 11
CDR3: CASSQNREQFF
DNA: TGTGCCAGCAGCCAGAATAGGGAGCAGTTCTTC

V: TRBV6-6
D: NA
J: TRBJ2-6
size: few
length: 15
CDR3: CASREQGSGANVLTF
DNA: TGTGCCAGCAGGGAACAGGGCTCTGGGGCCAACGTCCTGACTTTC

V: TRBV7-6
D: NA
J: TRBJ1-1
size: many
length: 17
CDR3: CASSLAAELETNTEAFF
DNA: TGTGCCAGCAGCTTAGCGGCGGAGCTTGAGACGAACACTGAAGCTTTCTTT

V: TRBV11-1
D: NA
J: TRBJ2-1
size: many
length: 15
CDR3: CASSLYQGGRNEQFF
DNA: TGTGCCAGCAGCTTATATCAGGGGGGGAGGAATGAGCAGTTCTTC

V: TRBV3-1
D: NA
J: TRBJ2-7
size: NA
length: 14
CDR3: CASTLTGSTDGQYF
DNA: TGTGCCAGCACCCTGACAGGTTCCACCGATGGGCAGTACTTC